This T cell receptor beta chain originates from a study of blood T cell repertoires in COVID-19. Overall study context: COVID-19 samples collected from the United States, Italy and Spain covered acute and convalescent phases.

Sequenced by immunoSEQ multiplex PCR; TCRdb stores in-frame clones only, minus some. The sample includes some 200,000 clones, 85% to 90% of them seen just once. Sequenced material: peripheral blood. The clonotype was recovered from a young woman who had recovered from COVID-19.

This CDR3 is CASRQLNTEAFF. The CDR3 DNA is TGTGCCAGCAGACAGTTAAACACTGAAGCTTTCTTT. The J gene is TRBJ1-1, the V gene TRBV6-4; no clear D gene. Germline CDR1 and CDR2: MRHNA and SNTAGT. Trimming took 6 bases from V and 2 from J, leaving 7 bases between them. The CDR3 length is 12 residues.